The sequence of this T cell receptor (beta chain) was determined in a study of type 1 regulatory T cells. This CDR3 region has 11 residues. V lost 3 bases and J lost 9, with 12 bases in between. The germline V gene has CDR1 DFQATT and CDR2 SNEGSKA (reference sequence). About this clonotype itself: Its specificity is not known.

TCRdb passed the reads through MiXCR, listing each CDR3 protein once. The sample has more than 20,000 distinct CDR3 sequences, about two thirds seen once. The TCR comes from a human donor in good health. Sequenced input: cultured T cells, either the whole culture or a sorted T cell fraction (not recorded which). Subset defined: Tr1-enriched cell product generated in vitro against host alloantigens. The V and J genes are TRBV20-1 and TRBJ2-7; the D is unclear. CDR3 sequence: CSARLGLGQYF. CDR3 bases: TGCAGTGCTAGGCTAGGTCTGGGGCAGTACTTC.